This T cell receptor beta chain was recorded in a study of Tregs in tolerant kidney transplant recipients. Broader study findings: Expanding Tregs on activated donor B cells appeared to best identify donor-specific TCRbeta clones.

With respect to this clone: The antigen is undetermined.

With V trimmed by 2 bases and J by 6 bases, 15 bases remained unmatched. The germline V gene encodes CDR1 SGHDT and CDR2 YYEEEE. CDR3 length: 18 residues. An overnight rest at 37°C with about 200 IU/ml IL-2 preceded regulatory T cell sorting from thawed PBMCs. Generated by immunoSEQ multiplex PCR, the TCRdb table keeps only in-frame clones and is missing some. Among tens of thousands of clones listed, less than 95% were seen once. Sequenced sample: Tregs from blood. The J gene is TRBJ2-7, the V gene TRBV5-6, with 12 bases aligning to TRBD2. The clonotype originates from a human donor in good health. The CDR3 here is CASSFESSGRAFFREQYF. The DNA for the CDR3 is TGTGCCAGCAGCTTTGAATCTAGCGGGAGGGCCTTCTTTCGCGAGCAGTACTTC.